The rows below give T cell receptor beta chains drawn from one sample of a study of regulatory T cells in long-lasting Graves disease. TCRdb called the multiplex PCR reads again in MiXCR, with one record for every CDR3 protein. The sample consists of 620,000 or so distinct CDR3 sequences, approximately 15% of them appearing once. This sample also appeared in a second study, on T cells in Graves' hyperthyroidism and ophthalmopathy.

Specimen: peripheral blood mononuclear cells (PBMCs), collected at new diagnosis, from a patient treated with antithyroid drugs. These receptors were collected from a woman in her thirties with Graves disease. CDR3s include the opening cysteine and the closing phenylalanine or tryptophan. Fields, in order: CDR3 protein, CDR3 DNA, J gene, clone size, D gene, V gene. A D gene is named only where the DNA matches it firmly. Rows may omit the clone size; those that give it use once, few, many or a size class.

CSAEVLDDRALETLHF,TGCAGTGCGGAGGTCCTGGACGACAGGGCCTTGGAGACCCTCCACTTT,TRBJ1-6,NA,TRBD1,TRBV20-1
CASSLARGVQGAPREKLFF,TGTGCCAGCAGCTTAGCCCGCGGGGTACAGGGGGCCCCTCGGGAAAAACTGTTTTTT,TRBJ1-4,many,TRBD1,TRBV11-2
CASSLLRGSGSSYNEQFF,TGTGCCAGCAGCCTCCTAAGGGGTAGCGGGAGCTCCTACAATGAGCAGTTCTTC,TRBJ2-1,NA,TRBD2,TRBV3-1
CASSPAGQVVDTQYF,TGCGCCAGCAGCCCAGCGGGACAGGTTGTAGATACGCAGTATTTT,TRBJ2-3,NA,NA,TRBV5-1
CASSGGTAISSNQPQHF,TGTGCCAGCAGCGGAGGGACAGCGATAAGTAGCAATCAGCCCCAGCATTTT,TRBJ1-5,many,TRBD1,TRBV7-2
CASIRDDTDTQYF,TGCGCCAGCATCCGGGACGACACAGATACGCAGTATTTT,TRBJ2-3,many,NA,TRBV5-1
CASGGGGSETQYF,TGTGCCAGCGGAGGGGGCGGAAGCGAGACCCAGTACTTC,TRBJ2-5,many,NA,TRBV28
CSVGGTVVSTDTQYF,TGCAGCGTTGGAGGGACAGTAGTTAGCACAGATACGCAGTATTTT,TRBJ2-3,few,TRBD1,TRBV29-1
CAWSDYRNTEAFF,TGTGCCTGGAGTGACTACAGAAACACTGAAGCTTTCTTT,TRBJ1-1,many,NA,TRBV30
CATHGTTGGELFF,TGTGCCACCCACGGGACAACTGGGGGGGAGCTGTTTTTT,TRBJ2-2,NA,NA,TRBV24-1
CASSPKPGTGELFF,TGTGCCAGCAGCCCTAAACCGGGCACCGGGGAGCTGTTTTTT,TRBJ2-2,few,NA,TRBV7-3
CASSLSVNNSPLHF,TGTGCCAGCAGTTTATCGGTGAATAATTCACCCCTCCACTTT,TRBJ1-6,NA,NA,TRBV28
CASSQSGPPNSYEQYF,TGCGCCAGCAGCCAAAGCGGACCGCCGAACTCCTACGAGCAGTACTTC,TRBJ2-7,many,NA,TRBV5-1
CASSIDPVSSGRAVRNEQFF,TGTGCCAGTAGTATAGACCCCGTTTCTAGCGGGAGGGCCGTTCGCAATGAGCAGTTCTTC,TRBJ2-1,few,TRBD2,TRBV19
CASSDPRANYGYTF,TGTGCCAGCAGTGACCCCCGGGCTAACTATGGCTACACCTTC,TRBJ1-2,NA,NA,TRBV6-1
CASSFPRGGSAETQYF,TGTGCCAGCAGCTTCCCGAGGGGCGGGAGCGCGGAGACCCAGTACTTC,TRBJ2-5,many,TRBD2,TRBV7-2
CASKPDRTEKEAFF,TGTGCCAGCAAGCCGGACAGGACCGAAAAGGAAGCTTTCTTT,TRBJ1-1,many,TRBD1,TRBV27
CAIRDGQGGYGYTF,TGTGCCATCCGGGATGGACAGGGCGGCTATGGCTACACCTTC,TRBJ1-2,many,TRBD1,TRBV10-3
CASSPDTARGNTIYF,TGCGCCAGCAGCCCGGACACCGCCCGTGGAAACACCATATATTTT,TRBJ1-3,few,NA,TRBV5-1
CASSPPPGEAYNEQFF,TGTGCCAGCAGCCCACCACCAGGCGAAGCCTACAATGAGCAGTTCTTC,TRBJ2-1,many,NA,TRBV7-2
CASGANGAFF,TGTGCCAGTGGAGCTAACGGAGCTTTCTTT,TRBJ1-1,few,NA,TRBV3-1
CASSWSGSGSYEQYF,TGCGCCAGCAGCTGGAGCGGGTCCGGCTCCTACGAGCAGTACTTC,TRBJ2-7,many,NA,TRBV5-1
CASSLAGSTYEQYF,TGTGCCAGCAGTCTAGCGGGGTCGACCTACGAGCAGTACTTC,TRBJ2-7,many,TRBD2,TRBV12-3/TRBV12-4
CASSFSRYEQYF,TGTGCCAGCAGTTTTTCCAGGTACGAGCAGTACTTC,TRBJ2-7,many,NA,TRBV12-3/TRBV12-4
CASSGRGGDTEAFF,TGCGCCAGCAGCGGCCGGGGGGGTGACACTGAAGCTTTCTTT,TRBJ1-1,many,NA,TRBV4-1
CASSNKGKSGRIVYEQYF,TGTGCCAGCAGCAATAAGGGAAAAAGCGGGAGGATTGTCTACGAGCAGTACTTC,TRBJ2-7,few,TRBD2,TRBV5-5
CASSPLPLSGPYNEQFF,TGTGCCAGCAGCCCACTACCTCTGAGCGGGCCCTACAATGAGCAGTTCTTC,TRBJ2-1,NA,NA,TRBV7-3
CASSSPRGTFF,TGTGCCAGCAGCTCCCCCAGGGGAACTTTCTTT,TRBJ1-1,many,NA,TRBV3-1
CASSLGQGKETQYF,TGTGCCAGCAGCCTGGGACAGGGTAAAGAGACCCAGTACTTC,TRBJ2-5,many,TRBD1,TRBV7-3
CASSVLEVSGANVLTF,TGTGCCAGTAGTGTGCTAGAGGTCTCTGGGGCCAACGTCCTGACTTTC,TRBJ2-6,few,NA,TRBV19